This TCR beta chain was found in a study of identical twins (dated by TCRdb to the mid-2010s). Study-level background: To test whether fetal clonotypes persist, the study used deep sequencing on TCR alpha and beta repertoires from monozygotic twins, unrelated adults of various ages, and cord blood. Replicate twin experiments were performed at different times using different library preparation protocols to rule out contamination. The investigation overall reported the following: Compared with coincidental sharing between unrelated individuals, out-of-frame TCR alpha sequences shared between twins had an excess of sequences with low generation probability. Excess twin sharing in beta out-of-frame sequences was weaker because fewer shared sequences lowered the signal-to-noise ratio. Fewer insertions were carried by abundant cord blood beta clonotypes; a weaker similar trend was observed in young adult naive repertoires, while no such trend was observed in memory repertoires. Because the same donors could not be followed over many years, the conclusions depended on cross-sectional statistical analysis. Recombination models systematically underestimated out-of-frame TCR alpha sharing in monozygotic twins but agreed with sharing between unrelated individuals. Invariant T cells such as MAIT and iNKT could partly confound zero-insertion analyses, although diverse VJ usage argued against such confounding for most clonotypes.

As concerns this clonotype: Its antigen is still unknown. No base qualities exist here, and no much larger clone lies one base off it.

Every donor in the study was a healthy Caucasian. Three pairs of female monozygotic twins, all aged roughly 18 to 30 years, made up the twin cohort. RNA for TCR libraries was isolated from peripheral blood mononuclear cells. Library construction relied on 5' RACE. The sequencing machine was an Illumina HiSeq 2000. Template switching added a universal primer binding site, and the final cDNA carried a unique molecular identifier that allowed TCR cDNA molecules to be counted accurately. First-strand cDNA for TCR alpha and beta chains was synthesized from specific primers in the conserved constant-segment region. To control for contamination, every cDNA library was double barcoded, receiving both a SMART-Mk sample barcode and Illumina barcodes. TruSeq adapter sequences along with Illumina sample barcodes were introduced in two successive PCR steps. The TCR alpha and beta cDNA libraries were sequenced on the Illumina HiSeq platform using custom primers. In the source study's methods: Unique molecular identifiers were extracted from raw reads with MiGEC, and CDR3 positions were determined with MiXCR. Recombination models were inferred per individual with the repgenHMM and IGoR tools using an EM algorithm. The tcR package in R was used for shared clonotype analysis, with sharing normalized by the product of cloneset sizes. To study raw recombination free of thymic and clonal selection effects, out-of-frame nonproductive sequences were analyzed. TCRdb handled the public reads itself, with Q25 trimming in fastp and clone calling in MiXCR, and kept productive beta chains. Identical CDR3 protein sequences are pooled into one entry, listed with their most common genes and DNA. TCRdb's processing, not the authors', yielded these V and J calls. This sample is represented by roughly 570,000 distinct CDR3 sequences; more than 9% of them were singletons. Of the sample, approximately 3% is held by the ten largest clones.

The CDR3 sequence holds 13 residues, the cysteine and phenylalanine included. The sequence is cut down to CDR3 DNA, 39 bases in frame from base 1. CDR1 and CDR2 are drawn from the germline V gene: SGHAT, FQNNGV. Between the V and J ends, shortened by 7 bases and 5 bases respectively, the junction contains 14 bases. The same sample was also studied in work on yellow fever vaccine responses in identical twins. Per the second study: According to the authors, the vaccine-induced T cell response in identical twins seemed to be partly convergent and partly specific to each individual. In identical twins, the study followed T cell clones that responded to the vaccine with precision.

This TCR derives from a woman aged 18-29 years in good health. The sequence links TRBV11-2 to TRBJ2-5; the D segment could be TRBD2, given 5 matching bases. Sample: PBMCs. The encoded CDR3 is CASTSLVEETQYF. The DNA reads as follows: TGTGCCAGCACCTCACTAGTCGAGGAGACCCAGTACTTC. When the CDR3 is completed using the reference TRBV11-2 and TRBJ2-5 genes on either side, the full variable domain is EAGVAQSPRYKIIEKRQSVAFWCNPISGHATLYWYQQILGQGPKLLIQFQNNGVVDDSQLPKDRFSAERLKGVDSTLKIQPAKLEDSAVYLCASTSLVEETQYFGPGTRLLVL.